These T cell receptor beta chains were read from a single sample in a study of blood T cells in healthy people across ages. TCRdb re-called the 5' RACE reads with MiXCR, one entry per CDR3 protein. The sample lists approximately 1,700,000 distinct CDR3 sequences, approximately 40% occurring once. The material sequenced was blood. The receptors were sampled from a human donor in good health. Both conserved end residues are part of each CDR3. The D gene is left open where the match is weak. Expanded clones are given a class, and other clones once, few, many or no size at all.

CASSRTLSQETQYF | TGTGCCAGCAGCCGGACACTCTCCCAAGAGACCCAGTACTTC | TRBV7-2 | once | TRBJ2-5 | NA
CASTFGQGVETQYF | TGTGCCAGCACCTTCGGACAGGGTGTAGAGACCCAGTACTTC | TRBV11-1 | NA | TRBJ2-5 | TRBD1
CASSAGTPTQETQYF | TGTGCCAGCAGCGCAGGGACCCCAACTCAAGAGACCCAGTACTTC | TRBV11-3 | NA | TRBJ2-5 | NA
CSATGLDQETQYF | TGCAGTGCTACGGGGCTGGATCAAGAGACCCAGTACTTC | TRBV20-1 | many | TRBJ2-5 | NA
CSAGTRHSYEQYF | TGCAGCGCAGGGACACGTCACTCCTACGAGCAGTACTTC | TRBV29-1 | few | TRBJ2-7 | NA
CASSRWTESSYEQYF | TGCGCCAGCAGCCGGTGGACAGAGAGCTCCTACGAGCAGTACTTC | TRBV4-1 | NA | TRBJ2-7 | NA
CATLERGLTDTQYF | TGTGCCACCCTCGAGCGGGGACTCACAGATACGCAGTATTTT | TRBV13 | many | TRBJ2-3 | TRBD2
CASSEMQGVYGYTF | TGTGCCAGCAGTGAAATGCAGGGAGTCTATGGCTACACCTTC | TRBV6-1 | NA | TRBJ1-2 | NA
CASSNDPVRQFF | TGTGCCAGCAGTAATGACCCTGTTCGGCAGTTCTTC | TRBV6-2/TRBV6-3 | NA | TRBJ2-1 | NA
CAISEEGGGPLTPGTQYF | TGTGCCATCAGTGAAGAGGGCGGGGGGCCCCTAACACCTGGGACCCAGTACTTC | TRBV10-3 | NA | TRBJ2-5 | TRBD2
CASSEGTGIYVYNEQFF | TGTGCCAGCAGTGAGGGGACAGGGATATATGTTTACAATGAGCAGTTCTTC | TRBV12-3/TRBV12-4 | NA | TRBJ2-1 | TRBD1
CASSLDVGGARTGELFF | TGCGCCAGCAGCTTGGATGTCGGGGGGGCCCGGACCGGGGAGCTGTTTTTT | TRBV5-1 | NA | TRBJ2-2 | TRBD2
CASSFYRDSPLHF | TGTGCCAGCAGTTTTTACAGGGACTCACCCCTCCACTTT | TRBV28 | NA | TRBJ1-6 | NA
CASSQGTTTTAYTQYF | TGCGCCAGCAGCCAAGGGACTACGACCACGGCTTATACGCAGTATTTT | TRBV4-3 | NA | TRBJ2-3 | NA
CSARTDLKHGNTIYF | TGCAGTGCTAGAACGGACCTTAAACACGGAAACACCATATATTTT | TRBV20-1 | once | TRBJ1-3 | NA
CASSFGQGANYGYTF | TGTGCCAGCAGTTTTGGACAGGGCGCTAACTATGGCTACACCTTC | TRBV7-2 | many | TRBJ1-2 | TRBD1
CSARESPGGYTF | TGCAGTGCTAGAGAGTCGCCAGGAGGCTACACCTTC | TRBV20-1 | NA | TRBJ1-2 | NA
CSATDRGFHTQYF | TGCAGTGCTACGGACAGGGGGTTTCATACGCAGTATTTT | TRBV20-1 | NA | TRBJ2-3 | TRBD1
CASSPGIARAYNEQFF | TGCGCCAGCAGCCCAGGAATAGCGCGAGCCTACAATGAGCAGTTCTTC | TRBV5-1 | NA | TRBJ2-1 | NA
CASSLLGTSGGNEQFF | TGTGCCAGCAGCCTACTCGGGACTAGCGGGGGAAATGAGCAGTTCTTC | TRBV9 | few | TRBJ2-1 | TRBD2
CASSSSGRYYNEQFF | TGTGCCAGCAGTTCGAGCGGGAGATACTACAATGAGCAGTTCTTC | TRBV27 | once | TRBJ2-1 | TRBD2
CAISSRGTEAFF | TGTGCCATCAGTTCGAGGGGCACTGAAGCTTTCTTT | TRBV10-3 | NA | TRBJ1-1 | NA
CASRVQGTLGYTF | TGTGCCAGCAGGGTACAAGGAACTCTCGGCTACACCTTC | TRBV2 | few | TRBJ1-2 | NA
CASSLSRPSNTEAFF | TGTGCCAGCAGCTTGAGTAGACCTTCGAACACTGAAGCTTTCTTT | TRBV7-9 | NA | TRBJ1-1 | NA
CASSSLGGIAVYEQYF | TGTGCCAGCAGTTCCCTCGGGGGCATTGCCGTCTACGAGCAGTACTTC | TRBV6-2/TRBV6-3 | NA | TRBJ2-7 | NA
CASSRAPGQGTYEQYF | TGTGCCAGCAGCCGCGCCCCAGGACAGGGTACCTACGAGCAGTACTTC | TRBV27 | NA | TRBJ2-7 | TRBD1
CASSLAAQWGSNEQFF | TGCGCCAGCAGCTTGGCCGCGCAGTGGGGGAGCAATGAGCAGTTCTTC | TRBV5-1 | NA | TRBJ2-1 | NA
CASSSQRTGGSEQFF | TGTGCCAGCAGCTCTCAGCGGACAGGGGGATCAGAGCAGTTCTTC | TRBV7-8 | NA | TRBJ2-1 | TRBD1
CASSSDRIRQPQHF | TGTGCCAGCAGTTCCGACCGAATCCGTCAGCCCCAGCATTTT | TRBV28 | NA | TRBJ1-5 | NA
CASSLVGTQPQHF | TGTGCCAGCAGCTTAGTAGGGACCCAGCCCCAGCATTTT | TRBV7-6 | few | TRBJ1-5 | NA
CSAATQETQYF | TGCAGTGCCGCCACCCAAGAGACCCAGTACTTC | TRBV20-1 | few | TRBJ2-5 | NA
CASSLDLASGGPPSYNEQFF | TGTGCCAGCAGCTTAGACTTAGCTAGCGGGGGCCCCCCATCCTACAATGAGCAGTTCTTC | TRBV11-2 | NA | TRBJ2-1 | TRBD2
CASSPRLAGVGDTQYF | TGTGCCAGCAGCCCAAGACTAGCGGGGGTGGGAGATACGCAGTATTTT | TRBV7-9 | NA | TRBJ2-3 | TRBD2
CSAEGTPNEQFF | TGCAGTGCGGAAGGGACTCCCAATGAGCAGTTCTTC | TRBV20-1 | few | TRBJ2-1 | NA
CASSLDSVEQYF | TGTGCCAGCAGTTTGGACTCGGTGGAGCAGTACTTC | TRBV12-3/TRBV12-4 | few | TRBJ2-7 | NA
CASSRGQGSTNEQFF | TGTGCCAGCAGCCGGGGACAGGGTTCGACCAATGAGCAGTTCTTC | TRBV5-5 | NA | TRBJ2-1 | TRBD1
CASSPAAGHSTQYF | TGTGCCAGCAGCCCAGCGGCGGGGCATTCTACGCAGTATTTT | TRBV7-2 | few | TRBJ2-3 | NA
CASSYAGGVDYEQYF | TGCGCCAGCAGTTACGCAGGGGGCGTAGATTACGAGCAGTACTTC | TRBV6-6 | few | TRBJ2-7 | TRBD1
CASSIRGNGMGDGQFF | TGCGCCAGCAGCATACGTGGCAATGGCATGGGAGATGGGCAGTTCTTC | TRBV5-1 | NA | TRBJ2-1 | NA
CASSYGIGRLAKNIQYF | TGTGCCAGCAGTTACGGAATCGGACGACTAGCCAAAAACATTCAGTACTTC | TRBV6-2/TRBV6-3 | few | TRBJ2-4 | NA
CASSPSAGYGYTF | TGTGCCAGCAGCCCCTCAGCTGGCTATGGCTACACCTTC | TRBV16 | few | TRBJ1-2 | NA
CASSTGNQHGELFF | TGTGCCAGCAGCACAGGGAATCAGCACGGGGAGCTGTTTTTT | TRBV7-2 | NA | TRBJ2-2 | NA
CATSRGKAGVEEQYF | TGTGCCACCAGCAGAGGTAAAGCGGGTGTGGAAGAGCAGTACTTC | TRBV15 | NA | TRBJ2-5 | NA
CASSQPSKVPAAESDYGYTF | TGTGCCAGCAGCCAACCCTCCAAGGTCCCGGCGGCGGAATCCGACTATGGCTACACCTTC | TRBV7-2 | NA | TRBJ1-2 | NA
CASSSAGGAVADTQYF | TGTGCCAGCAGCTCCGCAGGGGGCGCGGTAGCAGATACGCAGTATTTT | TRBV7-6 | NA | TRBJ2-3 | TRBD1
CATSDFLGEADTQYF | TGTGCCACCAGTGATTTTTTAGGGGAGGCAGATACGCAGTATTTT | TRBV24-1 | NA | TRBJ2-3 | NA
CASSVEEAGGPTDTQYF | TGTGCCAGCAGCGTCGAAGAGGCGGGGGGGCCGACAGATACGCAGTATTTT | TRBV9 | NA | TRBJ2-3 | TRBD2
CASRRGQAGEQYF | TGTGCCAGCAGAAGGGGCCAAGCTGGGGAGCAGTACTTC | TRBV6-2/TRBV6-3 | NA | TRBJ2-4 | NA
CSATQGGYNEQFF | TGCAGTGCGACACAGGGGGGGTACAATGAGCAGTTCTTC | TRBV20-1 | few | TRBJ2-1 | NA
CASSSATIGELFF | TGTGCCAGCAGCTCGGCAACTATCGGGGAACTGTTTTTT | TRBV7-7 | NA | TRBJ2-2 | NA